One sample yielded the 14 T cell receptor beta chains listed below, sequenced in a study of Ad26.COV2.S vaccination and SARS-CoV-2 variants. Described treatment: over 15 received Ad26.COV2.S at low or high dose, single or two shots; about 5 received placebo; per-sample allocation not given. Collection of samples fell on day 63 after the first vaccine or placebo injection. The data were produced by immunoSEQ multiplex PCR, yet TCRdb's version contains in-frame clones alone and is incomplete. The sample lists 300,000 to 350,000 clones, roughly 90% occurring once. This material consisted of peripheral blood, taken in a trial of Ad26.COV2.S vaccine versus placebo. All receptors derive from a person aged 18 to 65 who received the Ad26.COV2.S COVID-19 vaccine or a placebo.

The rearrangement uses TRBV18 and TRBJ2-3; 10 bases match TRBD2. This CDR3 is 16 amino acids long. Germline V gene data show CDR1 as KGHSH and CDR2 as LQKENI. J lost 4 bases, V lost 6 bases, and 10 bases had no gene match. CDR3 residues: CASSLIAGGRSDTQYF. For the CDR3, the DNA is TGTGCCAGCTCCCTGATAGCGGGAGGCCGTTCAGATACGCAGTATTTT. The complete variable domain, with remaining parts taken from reference TRBV18 and TRBJ2-3, reads NAGVMQNPRHLVRRRGQEARLRCSPMKGHSHVYWYRQLPEEGLKFMVYLQKENIIDESGMPKERFSAEFPKEGPSILRIQQVVRGDSAAYFCASSLIAGGRSDTQYFGPGTRLTVL.

The chain has TRBV6-5 and TRBJ1-1; 10 bases are a match to TRBD1. CDR3 size: 15 residues. Germline values: CDR1 MNHEY, CDR2 SVGAGI. V lost 6 bases and J lost 2; bases outside the gene matches: 6. The CDR3 reads CASSLDRGPNTEAFF. In DNA form, the CDR3 reads TGTGCCAGCAGCCTCGACAGGGGGCCAAACACTGAAGCTTTCTTT.

CDR3 region: CASRTGLPRSGNTIYF. The CDR3 DNA reads TGTGCCAGCCGGACAGGTTTGCCAAGGTCTGGAAACACCATATATTTT. V gene TRBV19 combines with J gene TRBJ1-3; 7 bases are a match to TRBD1. This CDR3 spans 16 amino acids. V lost 9 bases and J lost 1; bases outside the gene matches: 12. Per the germline V gene, CDR1 is LNHDA and CDR2 is SQIVND (reference sequence). The full variable domain, its missing parts supplied by reference TRBV19 and TRBJ1-3, is DGGITQSPKYLFRKEGQNVTLSCEQNLNHDAMYWYRQDPGQGLRLIYYSQIVNDFQKGDIAEGYSVSREKKESFPLTVTSAQKNPTAFYLCASRTGLPRSGNTIYFGEGSWLTVV.

V usage is TRBV11-2 and J usage is TRBJ1-4; D is possibly TRBD1 (5 bases). Germline V lookup: CDR1 SGHAT, CDR2 FQNNGV. V lost 6 bases and J 4 bases, leaving 18 bases between the germline ends. The CDR3 runs 16 residues. This chain's CDR3 is CASSGGRTGNNEKLFF. In nucleotides, the CDR3 is TGTGCCAGCAGTGGGGGTAGGACGGGAAATAATGAAAAACTGTTTTTT.

The V and J genes are TRBV18 and TRBJ1-2, with D maybe TRBD1 (5 bases). CDR3 length: 13 amino acids. CDR1 is KGHSH, CDR2 LQKENI, per germline. V was shortened by 3 bases and J by 5 bases, with 10 bases between the two germline ends. CDR3 DNA sequence: TGTGCCAGCTCACCCGCGACAGATTATGGCTACACCTTC. This codes for CASSPATDYGYTF.

The V and J genes are TRBV2 and TRBJ1-6; unclear D gene. CDR1 is SNHLY and CDR2 is FYNNEI in the germline V gene. V lost 7 bases and J 7 bases, leaving 11 bases between the germline ends. This CDR3 comprises 13 residues. CDR3 residues: CASTRESNSPLHF. The CDR3 DNA reads as TGTGCCAGCACTCGGGAATCCAATTCACCCCTCCACTTT.

The chain combines TRBV27 with TRBJ2-2; either TRBD1 or TRBD2 may supply D (6 bases each). Germline V CDR1 and CDR2: MNHEY, SMNVEV (reference sequence). Between the trimmed V and J ends, which lost 7 bases and 6 bases, there was a span of 9 bases. The CDR3 consists of 12 residues. CDR3 sequence reads: CASKGGPGELFF. CDR3 nucleotides: TGTGCCAGCAAGGGGGGCCCCGGGGAGCTGTTTTTT.

CDR3 in amino acids: CASSLRGPPYEQYF. The CDR3 coding sequence is TGTGCCAGCAGCTTAAGGGGGCCCCCTTACGAGCAGTACTTC. The rearrangement links TRBV7-2 to TRBJ2-7, with 7 bases matching TRBD1. Looked up from germline, CDR1 is SGHTA and CDR2 is FQGNSA. The CDR3 is 14 amino acids. Trimming took 2 bases from V and 4 from J; bases not matched to a gene: 5.

This chain links TRBV11-3 with TRBJ2-1, with 10 bases matching TRBD2. Trimming removed 5 bases from V and 12 bases from J; junction bases left unmatched: 13. Germline V CDR1 and CDR2: SGHNT, YENEEA. The CDR3 runs 15 residues. The CDR3 DNA reads TGTGCCAGCAGCCCCTTAACTAGCGGGAACTGGGTGCAGTTCTTC. This translates into CASSPLTSGNWVQFF.

A remark on this clone: This sample also contains other DNA sequences that code for the same CDR3. The rearrangement links TRBV24-1 to TRBJ1-2; 7 bases are shared with TRBD1. Germline loops: CDR1 KGHDR, CDR2 SFDVKD. V dropped 4 bases and J dropped 2; count of bases not matched to a gene: 0. The CDR3 extends over 13 amino acids. CDR3 sequence reads: CATSEGQNYGYTF. Written as DNA, the CDR3 is TGTGCCACCAGTGAGGGACAGAACTATGGCTACACCTTC.

This clone has a handful of counts. The chain recombines TRBV4-1 with TRBJ2-7; the D gene is possibly TRBD2 (6 bases). The CDR3 totals 15 residues. CDR1 is MGHRA and CDR2 is YSYEKL in the germline V gene. The V gene lost 2 bases and the J gene lost 7 bases, with 18 bases spanning the gap. In DNA form, the CDR3 reads TGCGCCAGCAGCCAAAGAATGCTGGGCGCGGGAGAGCAGTACTTC. This codes for CASSQRMLGAGEQYF.

This chain links TRBV6-1 with TRBJ1-1, with a weak D call TRBD1 (6 bases). The germline V and J ends were trimmed by 6 bases and 12 bases, with 17 bases remaining between them. Looked up from germline, CDR1 is MNHNS and CDR2 is SASEGT. The CDR3 covers 12 residues. The CDR3 protein is CASSSGRTGSFF. CDR3 bases: TGTGCCAGCAGCTCCGGGAGAACAGGGTCTTTCTTT.

This clone has only a few counts. The gene calls are TRBV27 and TRBJ1-2, with 8 bases lining up with TRBD1. This CDR3 comprises 14 residues. The junction had 0 bases not matched to a gene; V was cut back by 3 bases and J by 0 bases. Germline V gives CDR1 MNHEY, CDR2 SMNVEV (reference sequence). CDR3 DNA: TGTGCCAGCAGTTTGGACAGGGCTAACTATGGCTACACCTTC. Residues: CASSLDRANYGYTF.

The rearrangement uses TRBV25-1 and TRBJ1-2; 7 bases line up with TRBD1. CDR1 is MGHDK and CDR2 is SYGVNS in the germline V gene. V lost 4 bases and J lost 1; bases outside the gene matches: 15. CDR3 size: 18 residues. The CDR3 region is CASSGITGTDHYNYGYTF. The CDR3 DNA reads as TGTGCCAGCAGTGGAATAACCGGGACAGACCATTATAACTATGGCTACACCTTC.